The entry below describes one T cell receptor beta chain. The data are from a study of blood T cell repertoires in COVID-19. This CDR3 region has 12 residues. Trimming took 0 bases from V and 7 from J, leaving 4 bases between them. Germline V gene data show CDR1 as SGHDT and CDR2 as YYEEEE. Libraries were prepared by immunoSEQ multiplex PCR; TCRdb keeps only in-frame clonotypes and omits some of them. The repertoire holds over 300,000 clones, approximately 91% seen once, with roughly a tenth in the top ten. The sample taken for sequencing was PBMCs or T cells enriched from blood (not recorded which). The sequence derives from a woman in her forties who had recovered from COVID-19. This chain connects TRBV5-6 to TRBJ2-2; D gene uncertain. CDR3 protein: CASSLAVGELFF. The CDR3 region has the DNA TGTGCCAGCAGCTTGGCCGTCGGGGAGCTGTTTTTT. Looking up the rest from reference TRBV5-6 and TRBJ2-2 gives the full variable domain: DAGVTQSPTHLIKTRGQQVTLRCSPKSGHDTVSWYQQALGQGPQFIFQYYEEEERQRGNFPDRFSGHQFPNYSSELNVNALLLGDSALYLCASSLAVGELFFGEGSRLTVL.